The next 14 T cell receptor beta chains were all read from a single sample in a study of cytomegalovirus exposure and HLA in healthy donors. PCR employed 60 Vbeta and 13 Jbeta primers. Sequencing was performed with immunoSEQ multiplex PCR; in TCRdb, only in-frame clones are kept and a portion is missing. This sample has over 150,000 clones, with around 73% found just once. Sequencing was carried out using PBMCs. The receptors derive from a woman aged 30 to 39 in good health and CMV-seronegative.

This sequence joins TRBV4-1 and TRBJ2-7; 7 bases match TRBD1. CDR1 and CDR2 (germline): MGHRA, YSYEKL. The CDR3 totals 14 residues. V dropped 4 bases and J dropped 6; count of bases not matched to a gene: 9. The CDR3 coding sequence is TGCGCCAGCAGCCGGTTCAGGGGGTACGGCGAGCAGTACTTC. Translation: CASSRFRGYGEQYF.

The chain carries TRBV6-4 and TRBJ2-5; D is possibly TRBD1 (5 bases). The better agreement between TRBJ2-7 and the DNA end casts doubt on the J call. CDR3 length: 16 residues. In germline, CDR1 is MRHNA, CDR2 SNTAGT. The CDR3 DNA sequence: TGTGCCAGCACCGCCTTTCCAGGGATCAACTTCTACGAGCAGTACTTC. This codes for CASTAFPGINFYEQYF.

This clone has a handful of counts. The chain joins TRBV9 to TRBJ2-7; the D gene is possibly TRBD1 (6 bases). V was trimmed by 3 bases and J by 2 bases, leaving 12 bases between them. The germline V gene has CDR1 SGDLS and CDR2 YYNGEE. The CDR3 runs 14 residues. This CDR3 is CASSARQETYEQYF. The CDR3 bases are TGTGCCAGCAGCGCTCGACAGGAAACCTACGAGCAGTACTTC.

V and J are TRBV27 and TRBJ1-5; 9 bases map to TRBD1. The germline CDR1 and CDR2 sequences are MNHEY and SMNVEV (reference sequence). Unmatched junction bases numbered 2, after V lost 5 bases and J lost 3 bases. CDR3 length equals 14 residues. CDR3 sequence: CASSGTGINQPQHF. DNA of the CDR3: TGTGCCAGCAGTGGGACAGGGATCAATCAGCCCCAGCATTTT.

This chain joins TRBV30 and TRBJ1-2; D unclear. Deletions cut 0 bases from V and 6 bases from J, with 17 bases between. In germline, CDR1 is GTSNPN, CDR2 SVGIG (reference sequence). This CDR3 is built from 15 residues. Written as DNA, the CDR3 is TGTGCCTGGAGTGTCTCCGTTATACGAGCCAATGGCTACACCTTC. Translated, it gives CAWSVSVIRANGYTF.

The chain employs TRBV27 and TRBJ2-7; D is unresolved. In germline, CDR1 is MNHEY, CDR2 SMNVEV (reference sequence). The CDR3 is made up of 14 amino acids. The V end lost 0 bases, the J end lost 5 bases, and 11 bases lay between the germline ends. The CDR3 spells CASSLSRGAHEQYF. DNA for the CDR3: TGTGCCAGCAGTTTATCACGTGGAGCCCACGAGCAGTACTTC.

J is TRBJ2-3 and V is TRBV7-9, with 11 bases matching TRBD2. CDR3 length: 17 amino acids. V gave up 3 bases and J gave up 1 base; unmatched junction bases: 6. From germline, CDR1 is SEHNR and CDR2 FQNEAQ (reference sequence). The DNA for the CDR3 is TGTGCCAGCAGCTTTGCACTAGCGGGGGCCCGCACAGATACGCAGTATTTT. This gives the protein CASSFALAGARTDTQYF. The full variable domain, rest sourced from reference TRBV7-9 and TRBJ2-3, is DTGVSQNPRHKITKRGQNVTFRCDPISEHNRLYWYRQTLGQGPEFLTYFQNEAQLEKSRLLSDRFSAERPKGSFSTLEIQRTEQGDSAMYLCASSFALAGARTDTQYFGPGTRLTVL.

This chain connects TRBV5-4 to TRBJ2-1; D is perhaps TRBD2 (6 bases). CDR1 SGHNT and CDR2 YYREEE come from the germline V gene (reference sequence). The CDR3 totals 14 residues. V was clipped by 0 bases and J by 7 bases, with 11 bases between them. CDR3 residues: CASSLGGTQNEQFF. CDR3 DNA sequence: TGTGCCAGCAGCTTGGGGGGGACTCAAAATGAGCAGTTCTTC.

The V gene is TRBV12-5, the J gene TRBJ2-1; D is possibly TRBD2 (6 bases). CDR3 length: 14 residues. Germline V CDR1 and CDR2: LGHNT, FRNRAP. Trimming took off 1 base at V and 8 bases at J, with 12 bases between the two ends. This chain's CDR3 is CASGLGYGGYEQFF. The CDR3 DNA sequence: TGTGCTAGTGGTTTGGGGTACGGGGGATATGAGCAGTTCTTC.

The chain joins TRBV29-1 to TRBJ1-1; D not certain. The length of the CDR3 is 12 residues. Germline CDR1 is SQVTM and CDR2 is ANQGSEA. Trimming removed 7 bases at V and 3 bases at J, with 12 bases between. CDR3 sequence: CSGKSADTEAFF. The DNA for the CDR3 is TGCAGCGGGAAATCAGCGGACACTGAAGCTTTCTTT.

In nucleotides, the CDR3 is TGCGCCAGCAGTGAGCACGGTCAGACAGGGGGCGGCAATCAGCCCCAGCATTTT. This translates into CASSEHGQTGGGNQPQHF. This chain links TRBV10-1 with TRBJ1-5; 10 nucleotides match TRBD1. Germline CDR1 is WNHNN and CDR2 is SYGVQD (reference sequence). V shed 2 bases, J shed 2 bases, and the junction held 9 bases outside the gene matches. The CDR3 runs to 18 residues.

The gene calls are TRBV7-9 and TRBJ2-5; 10 bases agree with TRBD2. Germline values: CDR1 SEHNR, CDR2 FQNEAQ (reference sequence). V lost 5 bases, J lost 4 bases, and 10 bases stayed unmatched. This CDR3 spans 16 amino acids. CDR3 sequence (DNA): TGTGCCAGCAGCCTCCCGGTAGCGGGAGGACTAGAGACCCAGTACTTC. Its translation is CASSLPVAGGLETQYF. Filled out from reference TRBV7-9 and TRBJ2-5, the complete variable domain reads DTGVSQNPRHKITKRGQNVTFRCDPISEHNRLYWYRQTLGQGPEFLTYFQNEAQLEKSRLLSDRFSAERPKGSFSTLEIQRTEQGDSAMYLCASSLPVAGGLETQYFGPGTRLLVL.

This clone was counted a few times. J is TRBJ2-2 and V is TRBV28, with D tentatively TRBD1 (6 bases). CDR1 is MDHEN, CDR2 SYDVKM, per germline. Trimming removed 5 bases from V and 6 bases from J, with 10 bases in between. This CDR3 region has 13 residues. The CDR3: CASSNTGSGELFF. In DNA form, the CDR3 reads TGTGCCAGCAGTAATACAGGGTCCGGGGAGCTGTTTTTT.

CDR3 DNA: TGTGCCAGTAAGAACAGGGGAAGGGGCACTGAAGCTTTCTTT. Translating it yields CASKNRGRGTEAFF. The rearrangement links TRBV19 to TRBJ1-1; 7 bases match TRBD1. The CDR3 contains 14 residues. V lost 7 bases, J lost 4 bases, and 9 bases stayed unmatched. Germline CDR1 reads LNHDA; CDR2 reads SQIVND (reference sequence).